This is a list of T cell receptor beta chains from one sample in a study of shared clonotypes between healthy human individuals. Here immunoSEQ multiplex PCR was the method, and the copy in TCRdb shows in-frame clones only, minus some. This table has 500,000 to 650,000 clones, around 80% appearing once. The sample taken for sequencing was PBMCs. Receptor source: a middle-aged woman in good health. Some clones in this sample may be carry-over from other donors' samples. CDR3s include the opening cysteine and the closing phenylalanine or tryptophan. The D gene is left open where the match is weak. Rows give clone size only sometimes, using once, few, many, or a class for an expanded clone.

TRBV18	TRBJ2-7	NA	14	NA	CASSPQGSSYEQYF	TGTGCCAGCTCACCACAAGGGTCCTCCTACGAGCAGTACTTC
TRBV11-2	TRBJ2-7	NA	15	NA	CASSSAGASSYEQYF	TGTGCCAGCAGTAGTGCGGGGGCCTCCTCCTACGAGCAGTACTTC
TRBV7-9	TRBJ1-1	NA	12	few	CASSKTSTEAFF	TGTGCCAGCAGCAAAACAAGCACTGAAGCTTTCTTT
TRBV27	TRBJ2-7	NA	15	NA	CASSFSVGASYEQYF	TGTGCCAGCAGTTTCAGCGTGGGAGCCTCCTACGAGCAGTACTTC
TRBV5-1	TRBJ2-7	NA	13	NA	CASREGGSYEQYF	TGCGCCAGCAGGGAAGGGGGCTCCTACGAGCAGTACTTC
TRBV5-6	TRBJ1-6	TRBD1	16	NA	CASSRPGTGNVSPLHF	TGTGCCAGCAGCCGTCCCGGGACAGGGAACGTTTCACCCCTCCACTTT
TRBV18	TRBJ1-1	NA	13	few	CASSHRENTEAFF	TGTGCCAGCTCCCATAGGGAGAACACTGAAGCTTTCTTT
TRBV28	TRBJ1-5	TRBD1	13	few	CATQGAGNQPQHF	TGTGCTACACAGGGGGCTGGCAATCAGCCCCAGCATTTT
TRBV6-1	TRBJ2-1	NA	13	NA	CASRIGASNEQFF	TGTGCCAGCAGAATCGGGGCCTCCAATGAGCAGTTCTTC
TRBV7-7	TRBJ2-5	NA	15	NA	CASSLHLGADETQYF	TGTGCTAGCAGCTTACATTTGGGGGCCGATGAGACCCAGTACTTC
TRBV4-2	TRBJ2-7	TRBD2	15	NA	CASSRAGTSNTEQYF	TGTGCCAGCAGCCGCGCCGGGACTAGCAACACCGAGCAGTACTTC
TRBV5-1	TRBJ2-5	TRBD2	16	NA	CASSLVQAGVGETQYF	TGCGCCAGCAGCTTGGTGCAAGCGGGAGTGGGGGAGACCCAGTACTTC